The 14 T cell receptor beta chains below were found in one sample sequenced in a study of T cell changes during pregnancy in multiple sclerosis. The method was immunoSEQ multiplex PCR; TCRdb's version includes in-frame clones alone and lacks a portion of them. This sample yields tens of thousands of clones, of which approximately 89% are seen a single time; roughly 3.5% belongs to the top ten. The material was peripheral blood, obtained after pregnancy. The receptors were gathered from a female donor in good health, enrolled as a control in a pregnancy study.

The genes are TRBV15 and TRBJ1-5; D unclear. Germline lookup yields CDR1 LNHNV and CDR2 YYDKDF (reference sequence). There are 14 residues in the CDR3. V lost 3 bases and J 5 bases, leaving 11 bases between the germline ends. The CDR3 reads CATSSWGGDQPQHF. DNA of the CDR3: TGTGCCACCAGCAGCTGGGGAGGAGATCAGCCCCAGCATTTT. Full variable domain (missing parts from reference TRBV15 and TRBJ1-5): DAMVIQNPRYQVTQFGKPVTLSCSQTLNHNVMYWYQQKSSQAPKLLFHYYDKDFNNEADTPDNFQSRRPNTSFCFLDIRSPGLGDTAMYLCATSSWGGDQPQHFGDGTRLSIL.

The V call is TRBV6-6, the J call TRBJ2-3; D remains unclear. The CDR3 loop spans 12 amino acids. Germline V gene data show CDR1 as MNHNY and CDR2 as SVGAGI (reference sequence). Trimming shortened V by 1 base and J by 5 bases, and 4 bases separated the two germline ends. The CDR3, as DNA: TGTGCCAGCAGTTACTTCTTAGATACGCAGTATTTT. This sequence encodes CASSYFLDTQYF.

V is TRBV4-3 and J is TRBJ2-2; 7 bases agree with TRBD2. The CDR3 is made up of 15 amino acids. The J segment lost 2 bases and the V segment lost 4 bases, leaving 4 bases of the junction unmatched. Germline assignment: CDR1 LGHNA and CDR2 YSLEER. The CDR3 DNA reads TGCGCCAGCAGCCCCGGGACTACCAACACCGGGGAGCTGTTTTTT. Translating gives CASSPGTTNTGELFF.

V is TRBV11-3 and J is TRBJ2-1, with D perhaps TRBD2 (5 bases). The CDR3 runs to 15 residues. Germline assignment: CDR1 SGHNT and CDR2 YENEEA. The V and J ends lost 2 bases and 0 bases respectively, with 8 bases between them. The chain's CDR3 is CASSLSGSSYNEQFF. The CDR3 DNA follows: TGTGCCAGCAGCTTAAGTGGGAGCTCCTACAATGAGCAGTTCTTC.

The chain combines TRBV7-3 with TRBJ2-1; 10 bases align to TRBD2. Germline V gene data show CDR1 as SGHTA and CDR2 as FQGTGA. The CDR3 is made up of 15 amino acids. V lost 5 bases to trimming and J lost 5 bases; unmatched junction nucleotides: 6. CDR3 in DNA: TGTGCCAGCAGCCGCTTTGGACTAGCGGACAATGAGCAGTTCTTC. Translating gives CASSRFGLADNEQFF.

The V gene is TRBV2, the J gene TRBJ2-7; D is unclear. Germline V gene sequence: CDR1 SNHLY, CDR2 FYNNEI. V lost 2 bases and J 1 base, leaving 6 bases between the germline ends. The CDR3 length is 13 residues. In DNA form, the CDR3 reads TGTGCCAGCAGTGAACTCAGGTCCTACGAGCAGTACTTC. Its protein product is CASSELRSYEQYF.

By sample share, this clone is medium-sized (0.01 to 0.1%). This sequence joins TRBV4-2 and TRBJ2-3; 14 bases are a match to TRBD2. The germline gives CDR1 LGHNA, CDR2 YNFKEQ. There are 16 residues in the CDR3. The V segment lost 1 base and the J segment 4 bases; nucleotides outside the gene matches: 1. CDR3 DNA sequence: TGTGCCAGCAGCCAAGGACTAGCGGGGGGGCCAGATACGCAGTATTTT. Protein: CASSQGLAGGPDTQYF.

This chain joins TRBV5-4 and TRBJ1-2, with D maybe TRBD1 (6 bases). The CDR3 length is 14 residues. Trimming removed 0 bases from V and 9 bases from J, with 15 bases in between. Germline CDR1 and CDR2: SGHNT and YYREEE (reference sequence). CDR3 in amino acids: CASSLAYSGHRYTF. The CDR3 DNA is TGTGCCAGCAGCTTGGCCTACTCGGGACACCGCTACACCTTC.

For the CDR3, the DNA is TGTGCCAGCAGGCAACTTCTCCAGGGGGGCTATGGCTACACCTTC. It specifies CASRQLLQGGYGYTF. The chain carries TRBV27 and TRBJ1-2; 7 nucleotides align to TRBD1. The CDR3 is 15 residues long. Germline CDR1 and CDR2: MNHEY and SMNVEV (reference sequence). V lost 6 bases to trimming and J lost 4 bases; unmatched junction nucleotides: 11.

V usage is TRBV18 and J usage is TRBJ2-7; 8 bases agree with TRBD1. This CDR3 contains 15 residues. Trimming at V came to 6 bases and at J to 2 bases, leaving 9 bases not matched to a gene. Germline V gene data show CDR1 as KGHSH and CDR2 as LQKENI. The CDR3 sequence: CASSVGQVEAYEQYF. CDR3 nucleotides: TGTGCCAGCTCTGTGGGACAGGTTGAAGCCTACGAGCAGTACTTC.

The chain recombines TRBV5-6 with TRBJ1-2; a weak D match, TRBD1 (6 bases). V was clipped by 1 base and J by 4 bases, with 14 bases between them. Per germline, CDR1 SGHDT and CDR2 YYEEEE. The CDR3 sequence is 15 residues long. The CDR3 region is CASSLRGAGGYGYTF. The CDR3 region has the DNA TGTGCCAGCAGCTTGCGGGGGGCGGGAGGCTATGGCTACACCTTC.

The rearrangement links TRBV5-7 to TRBJ2-2, with D unclear. TRBV5-7 is designated an ORF whose function remains uncertain. The CDR3 loop spans 15 amino acids. Between the trimmed V and J ends, which lost 2 bases and 1 base, there was a span of 9 bases. The CDR3, as DNA: TGTGCCAGCAGCTTATGGGCAGTGAACACCGGGGAGCTGTTTTTT. This gives the protein CASSLWAVNTGELFF.

V and J are TRBV29-1 and TRBJ2-3, with 8 positions matching TRBD2. The CDR3 sequence is 14 residues long. The ends lost 8 bases at V and 5 bases at J; junction bases unmatched: 12. The germline V gene has CDR1 SQVTM and CDR2 ANQGSEA. The CDR3 nucleotides are TGCAGCATAAAGCGGGAGCCCCGTGGAGATACGCAGTATTTT. Protein product: CSIKREPRGDTQYF.

The chain combines TRBV28 with TRBJ2-7; perhaps TRBD2 as D (7 bases). The CDR3 is 15 amino acids. With 3 bases removed from V and 5 bases from J, the gap between germline ends came to 17 bases. CDR1 and CDR2 from the germline V gene are MDHEN and SYDVKM. The CDR3: CASSLGGAIFDEQYF. CDR3 bases: TGTGCCAGCAGTTTGGGGGGGGCAATATTCGACGAGCAGTACTTC.